The 12 T cell receptor beta chains listed next were all sequenced from one sample in a study of blood T cells in healthy people across ages (dated by TCRdb to 2014 to 2015). Library construction relied on 5' RACE. Data came from an Illumina HiSeq 2500. A second PCR of 7 to 11 cycles was performed with a sample-barcoded 5' primer and a J-beta primer mix. TCRdb reprocessed the public reads (quality trimming at Q25 with fastp, clone calling with MiXCR) and kept in-frame beta chains. CDR3 protein sequences are deduplicated, and each keeps its most common genes and DNA. Across this sample there are hundreds of thousands of distinct CDR3 sequences, with 35% to 40% seen only once. 13% of the sample goes to the ten largest clones. Sequencing input: blood. The receptors originated from a man aged 18 to 35 in good health.

The chain recombines TRBV6-6 with TRBJ1-5; D call uncertain. Germline CDR1 and CDR2: MNHNY and SVGAGI (reference sequence). This CDR3 is built from 14 residues. The V end was cut by 5 bases, the J end by 7 bases, with 15 bases between. The CDR3 reads CASSHLGFGQPQHF. In DNA, the CDR3 is TGTGCCAGCAGTCACCTGGGGTTCGGGCAGCCCCAGCATTTT.

The rearrangement joins TRBV28 to TRBJ2-6, with 10 bases matching TRBD1. The trim removed 4 bases at V and 8 bases at J, leaving 5 bases unmatched. Germline CDR1 reads MDHEN; CDR2 reads SYDVKM. The CDR3 covers 15 residues. The DNA for the CDR3 is TGTGCCAGCAGTTACCGGGACAGGGGTACCAACGTCCTGACTTTC. Its protein is CASSYRDRGTNVLTF.

The chain recombines TRBV7-2 with TRBJ1-6; D is ambiguous. The CDR3 has 10 amino acids. V shed 5 bases and J shed 13 bases, with 6 bases lying between them. Germline V lookup: CDR1 SGHTA, CDR2 FQGNSA. In DNA, the CDR3 is TGTGCCAGCAGCCCCCGGCCCCTCCACTTT. Translation: CASSPRPLHF. Full variable domain (rest looked up from reference TRBV7-2 and TRBJ1-6): GAGVSQSPSNKVTEKGKDVELRCDPISGHTALYWYRQSLGQGLEFLIYFQGNSAPDKSGLPSDRFSAERTGGSVSTLTIQRTQQEDSAVYLCASSPRPLHFGNGTRLTVT.

This clonotype was picked up a small number of times. This chain connects TRBV7-9 to TRBJ1-5; possibly TRBD1 for D (5 bases). Trimming cost V 4 bases and J 2 bases, with 15 bases left between them. Germline assignment: CDR1 SEHNR and CDR2 FQNEAQ (reference sequence). The CDR3 spans 16 residues. CDR3 region: CASSSAGSRGNQPQHF. CDR3 DNA: TGTGCCAGCAGCTCCGCAGGGTCCAGGGGCAATCAGCCCCAGCATTTT.

V is TRBV20-1 and J is TRBJ2-7; 8 bases map to TRBD1. The germline gives CDR1 DFQATT, CDR2 SNEGSKA (reference sequence). The CDR3 is 14 amino acids. The V gene end was trimmed by 3 bases and the J gene end by 7 bases; junction bases not matched to a gene: 11. The CDR3 loop is CSARGPTGANEQYF. In DNA form, the CDR3 reads TGCAGTGCTAGGGGCCCGACAGGGGCCAATGAGCAGTACTTC.

A single count supports this clonotype. CDR3 loop: CASSWDTGNEQFF. The CDR3 DNA reads as TGCGCCAGCAGCTGGGATACGGGAAATGAGCAGTTCTTC. V gene TRBV5-1 combines with J gene TRBJ2-1, with TRBD2 as a possible D gene (5 bases). CDR1 is SGHRS and CDR2 is YFSETQ in the germline V gene. V was pared by 3 bases and J by 7 bases, with 11 bases between. The CDR3 spans 13 residues.

The table lists this clonotype with many counts. The chain has TRBV12-3 or TRBV12-4 and TRBJ2-1; the D call may be TRBD1 or TRBD2 (5 bases each). Trimming cost V 7 bases and J 4 bases, with 17 bases left between them. This CDR3 spans 15 amino acids. CDR3 coding DNA: TGTGCCAGCACCCCCCAAGGGGCGGGTTACAATGAGCAGTTCTTC. This codes for CASTPQGAGYNEQFF.

In this sample, this clonotype turned up once. This chain uses TRBV2 with TRBJ1-4; 7 nucleotides agree with TRBD1. CDR1 and CDR2 from the germline V gene are SNHLY and FYNNEI. The CDR3 contains 15 residues. The V gene end was trimmed by 8 bases and the J gene end by 4 bases; junction bases not matched to a gene: 10. CDR3 sequence (DNA): TGTGCCAGCGGCAGAGAGACAGGGAATAATGAAAAACTGTTTTTT. This gives the protein CASGRETGNNEKLFF. Variable domain in full (rest from reference TRBV2 and TRBJ1-4): EPEVTQTPSHQVTQMGQEVILRCVPISNHLYFYWYRQILGQKVEFLVSFYNNEISEKSEIFDDQFSVERPDGSNFTLKIRSTKLEDSAMYFCASGRETGNNEKLFFGSGTQLSVL.

V usage is TRBV4-3 and J usage is TRBJ1-1; D gene unclear. The CDR3 contains 13 residues. Germline CDR1 reads LGHNA; CDR2 reads YSLEER. V was clipped by 3 bases and J by 1 base, with 6 bases between them. CDR3 in amino acids: CASSHNGNTEAFF. The CDR3 DNA reads TGCGCCAGCAGCCACAACGGGAACACTGAAGCTTTCTTT.

The sample holds a few counts of this clonotype. V and J are TRBV12-5 and TRBJ2-7; 7 nucleotides line up with TRBD1. Per germline, CDR1 LGHNT and CDR2 FRNRAP. The J segment lost 2 bases and the V segment lost 5 bases, leaving 9 bases of the junction unmatched. The CDR3 runs 15 residues. The CDR3 region is CASGPNRGLPYEQYF. DNA for the CDR3: TGTGCTAGTGGTCCGAACAGGGGCCTCCCCTACGAGCAGTACTTC.

The V gene is TRBV5-1, the J gene TRBJ2-1; 8 nucleotides match TRBD2. The DNA end is a closer match to TRBJ2-7, so the J assignment may be wrong. Germline V gene data show CDR1 as SGHRS and CDR2 as YFSETQ. This CDR3 has 18 residues. CDR3 nucleotide sequence: TGCGCCAGCAGCCTGGGGTCCGTTTATATCCGGGGGGGTAATGAGCAGTACTTC. Protein: CASSLGSVYIRGGNEQYF.

The chain is built from TRBV9 and TRBJ2-7, with 9 nucleotides matching TRBD1. This CDR3 contains 15 residues. Germline loops: CDR1 SGDLS, CDR2 YYNGEE. V trimming: 2 bases; J trimming: 4 bases; junction bases outside the gene matches: 7. The CDR3 loop is CASSVSGTGIYEQYF. As DNA, the CDR3 is TGTGCCAGCAGCGTCTCCGGGACAGGGATTTACGAGCAGTACTTC.